The 17 T cell receptor beta chains below were found in one sample sequenced in a study of blood T cell repertoires in COVID-19. TCRdb keeps only in-frame clones here, not all; method: immunoSEQ multiplex PCR. This table has tens of thousands of clones, roughly three quarters appearing once. Sequenced sample: peripheral blood. The receptors shown here come from a human donor in a cohort sampled during active COVID-19.

This sequence joins TRBV9 and TRBJ1-4, with D perhaps TRBD1 (5 bases). V was cut by 0 bases and J by 3 bases, with 12 bases left in between. The germline V gene encodes CDR1 SGDLS and CDR2 YYNGEE. The CDR3 runs 16 residues. CDR3 DNA sequence: TGTGCCAGCAGCGTAGGTCCCAGGGTGGCTAATGAAAAACTGTTTTTT. Amino acids: CASSVGPRVANEKLFF.

Written as DNA, the CDR3 is TGCAGTGCTAGTAGAGGAGTGGTTACTGAAGCTTTCTTT. This sequence encodes CSASRGVVTEAFF. This chain uses TRBV20-1 with TRBJ1-1, with D unresolved. Trimming took off 3 bases at V and 5 bases at J, with 13 bases between the two ends. Germline V gives CDR1 DFQATT, CDR2 SNEGSKA (reference sequence). The CDR3 covers 13 residues.

The rearrangement uses TRBV10-3 and TRBJ1-6, with a tentative D call TRBD1 (5 bases). V was cut by 5 bases and J by 3 bases, with 8 bases left in between. The CDR3 has 14 residues. Germline V gene data show CDR1 as ENHRY and CDR2 as SYGVKD. CDR3 DNA: TGTGCCATCAGTCAGGGCAACTATAATTCACCCCTCCACTTT. This translates into CAISQGNYNSPLHF.

The J gene is TRBJ2-7, the V gene TRBV18, with D maybe TRBD2 (6 bases). The CDR3 length is 15 residues. Per the germline V gene, CDR1 is KGHSH and CDR2 is LQKENI. The germline V and J ends were trimmed by 3 bases and 0 bases, with 12 bases remaining between them. The CDR3 region is CASSPRGSTSYEQYF. The CDR3 region has the DNA TGTGCCAGCTCACCTCGGGGGTCGACCTCCTACGAGCAGTACTTC.

A single count supports this clone. The chain links TRBV11-2 to TRBJ1-2, with 7 bases that match TRBD1. Per the germline V gene, CDR1 is SGHAT and CDR2 is FQNNGV. This CDR3 region has 13 residues. V lost 2 bases to trimming and J lost 8 bases; unmatched junction nucleotides: 5. The CDR3 loop is CASSLMTGWGYTF. The CDR3 nucleotides are TGTGCCAGCAGCTTAATGACAGGGTGGGGCTACACCTTC.

This clone has more than one count but fewer than ten. CDR3 nucleotide sequence: TGTGCCAGTAAACCCGGACAGGGGGGGAACACCGGGGAGCTGTTTTTT. This encodes CASKPGQGGNTGELFF. The chain couples TRBV19 to TRBJ2-2; 10 bases line up with TRBD1. With V trimmed by 7 bases and J by 1 base, 6 bases remained unmatched. The CDR3 consists of 16 residues. Germline CDR1 is LNHDA and CDR2 is SQIVND (reference sequence).

V and J are TRBV7-8 and TRBJ2-5; possible D gene TRBD2, 5 bases. Trimming cost V 1 base and J 5 bases, with 17 bases left between them. Per germline, CDR1 SGHVS and CDR2 FQNEAQ. This CDR3 is 16 amino acids long. The CDR3 nucleotides are TGTGCCAGCAGCTTAGTTGGCCGGGGTGTTCGGGAGACCCAGTACTTC. Amino acid sequence: CASSLVGRGVRETQYF. Together with reference TRBV7-8 and TRBJ2-5, the CDR3 gives the full variable domain: GAGVSQSPRYKVAKRGQDVALRCDPISGHVSLFWYQQALGQGPEFLTYFQNEAQLDKSGLPSDRFFAERPEGSVSTLKIQRTQQEDSAVYLCASSLVGRGVRETQYFGPGTRLLVL.

The rearrangement links TRBV29-1 to TRBJ2-7, with 7 bases that match TRBD1. V lost 7 bases and J lost 0; bases outside the gene matches: 3. Per germline, CDR1 SQVTM and CDR2 ANQGSEA. This CDR3 is 12 amino acids long. CDR3 coding DNA: TGCAGCGCGACAGGGAGCTCCTACGAGCAGTACTTC. Translating it yields CSATGSSYEQYF.

V and J are TRBV7-2 and TRBJ2-1, with TRBD2 matching 8 bases. Trimming took 0 bases from V and 0 from J; bases not matched to a gene: 1. The germline V gene has CDR1 SGHTA and CDR2 FQGNSA. This CDR3 contains 16 residues. CDR3 sequence reads: CASSLATSGSYNEQFF. CDR3 coding DNA: TGTGCCAGCAGCTTAGCAACTAGCGGCTCCTACAATGAGCAGTTCTTC.

The chain carries TRBV24-1 and TRBJ1-2; 9 positions match TRBD1. V lost 7 bases, J lost 8 bases, and 22 bases stayed unmatched. Germline lookup yields CDR1 KGHDR and CDR2 SFDVKD. The CDR3 has 18 residues. The CDR3 coding sequence is TGTGCCACCAGCCAAGGATCGGGACAGGGAGTAAGGTCGTCGGGCTACACCTTC. Residues: CATSQGSGQGVRSSGYTF.

This rearrangement joins TRBV20-1 to TRBJ1-6; a possible D gene is TRBD1 (5 bases). This CDR3 contains 15 residues. V was pared by 3 bases and J by 7 bases, with 16 bases between. Germline assignment: CDR1 DFQATT and CDR2 SNEGSKA (reference sequence). The CDR3 DNA sequence: TGCAGTGCTAGTTTTCCCCTAGGACAAAATTCACCCCTCCACTTT. Its translation is CSASFPLGQNSPLHF.

This clone is medium-sized in the sample. The CDR3 here is CAWSQGGTFGSPLHF. For the CDR3, the DNA is TGTGCCTGGAGTCAGGGAGGGACTTTTGGCTCACCCCTCCACTTT. The V call is TRBV30, the J call TRBJ1-6; TRBD1 might be the D (5 bases). Trimming shortened V by 2 bases and J by 10 bases, and 18 bases separated the two germline ends. The V gene's germline CDR1 is GTSNPN and CDR2 SVGIG (reference sequence). This CDR3 has 15 amino acids. Variable domain in full (rest from reference TRBV30 and TRBJ1-6): SQTIHQWPATLVQPVGSPLSLECTVEGTSNPNLYWYRQAAGRGLQLLFYSVGIGQISSEVPQNLSASRPQDRQFILSSKKLLLSDSGFYLCAWSQGGTFGSPLHFGNGTRLTVT.

The chain uses TRBV5-1 and TRBJ2-2; TRBD1 might be the D (5 bases). The CDR3 has 16 amino acids. V was cut by 3 bases and J by 5 bases, with 17 bases left in between. The V gene's germline CDR1 is SGHRS and CDR2 YFSETQ. CDR3: CASSSLQGQGTGELFF. The CDR3 nucleotides read TGCGCCAGCAGCTCGTTGCAGGGCCAGGGAACCGGGGAGCTGTTTTTT.

This clone was observed once. The gene calls are TRBV6-2 or TRBV6-3 and TRBJ2-7; 9 nucleotides agree with TRBD2. The CDR3 loop spans 15 amino acids. After removal of 8 bases from V and 7 bases from J, the junction contained 15 bases not matched to a gene. Germline-derived CDR1 and CDR2 are MNHEY and SVGEGT. For the CDR3, the DNA is TGTGCCAGCCGCCCAATTAGGACTAGCGCCTGGGAGCAGTACTTC. Protein: CASRPIRTSAWEQYF.

The chain joins TRBV9 to TRBJ2-3; 7 bases agree with TRBD2. The CDR3 covers 15 residues. Losses at the gene ends were 1 base for V and 1 base for J; bases not matched to a gene: 3. The germline gives CDR1 SGDLS, CDR2 YYNGEE. CDR3 loop: CASSVQAGGTDTQYF. The CDR3 nucleotides are TGTGCCAGCAGCGTACAGGCGGGAGGCACAGATACGCAGTATTTT.

A single count supports this clone. The chain carries TRBV5-4 and TRBJ2-5; 11 bases agree with TRBD2. The length of the CDR3 is 17 residues. With V trimmed by 5 bases and J by 2 bases, 11 bases remained unmatched. The germline V gene has CDR1 SGHNT and CDR2 YYREEE (reference sequence). The CDR3 DNA is TGTGCCAGCAGTCCCCGGGGGCTAGCGGGGGGACAAGAGACCCAGTACTTC. Amino acid sequence: CASSPRGLAGGQETQYF.

The gene calls are TRBV20-1 and TRBJ2-1; D is ambiguous. CDR3 size: 11 residues. The V and J ends lost 4 bases and 5 bases respectively, with 6 bases between them. Germline lookup yields CDR1 DFQATT and CDR2 SNEGSKA (reference sequence). For the CDR3, the DNA is TGCAGTGCTACCCTAAACAATGAGCAGTTCTTC. Its translation is CSATLNNEQFF.